One and the same sample provided the 2 T cell receptor beta chains below, sequenced in a study of CD8 T cells in ankylosing spondylitis. TCRdb reprocessed the 5' RACE reads via MiXCR and lists one record per CDR3 protein. The table lists 470,000 or so distinct CDR3 sequences, about 25% of them singletons, with 0.89% in the top ten. No antigen has been identified for these receptors. General study findings and limits: A TCR beta motif of roughly 8 highly homologous variants seemed to mark ankylosing spondylitis blood.

The material sequenced was blood, either unsorted or a sorted T cell fraction (not recorded which). All receptors come from a male donor with ankylosing spondylitis.

There are a few counts of this clonotype. The chain uses TRBV19 and TRBJ2-6; no clear D gene. The V end lost 5 bases, the J end lost 4 bases, and 12 bases lay between the germline ends. The germline gives CDR1 LNHDA, CDR2 SQIVND (reference sequence). The CDR3 is 15 amino acids. The DNA of the CDR3 is TGTGCCAGTAGTCCCTCCTGGCCCGGGGCCAACGTCCTGACTTTC. This encodes CASSPSWPGANVLTF.

The chain carries TRBV7-9 and TRBJ1-4; TRBD1 agrees at 8 bases. The CDR3 extends over 14 amino acids. The germline V gene encodes CDR1 SEHNR and CDR2 FQNEAQ (reference sequence). Unmatched junction bases numbered 5, after V lost 4 bases and J lost 7 bases. CDR3 amino acids: CASSSTGGGEKLFF. CDR3 sequence (DNA): TGTGCCAGCAGCTCCACAGGGGGAGGTGAAAAACTGTTTTTT.